A selection of T cell receptor beta chains follows, all from one sample in a study of identical twins. In TCRdb, the 5' RACE reads were re-called with MiXCR into one record per CDR3 protein. The sample has approximately 890,000 distinct CDR3 sequences, more than 9% seen once. The sample was also linked to a second study, of yellow fever vaccine responses in identical twins.

The sample comprised PBMCs. These receptors came from a woman younger than 30 in good health. CDR3s include the opening cysteine and the closing phenylalanine or tryptophan. The order of the fields is CDR3 protein, CDR3 DNA, V gene, J gene, clone size, D gene. A D gene is named only where the DNA matches it firmly. Clone size is stated in some rows and not others, as once, few, many or a class when expanded.

cdr3_aa: CASSSGQRVHATGYTF; cdr3_nt: TGTGCCAGCAGCTCGGGACAGCGGGTCCACGCGACCGGCTACACCTTC; v_call: TRBV5-6; j_call: TRBJ1-2; clone_size: few; d_call: TRBD1
cdr3_aa: CASSLQPGTGVGYTF; cdr3_nt: TGTGCCAGCAGCTTACAACCCGGGACAGGAGTTGGCTACACCTTC; v_call: TRBV7-9; j_call: TRBJ1-2; clone_size: NA; d_call: TRBD1
cdr3_aa: CASSQDPPIAGGLAETQYF; cdr3_nt: TGTGCCAGCAGCCAAGATCCCCCCATTGCGGGGGGGTTGGCGGAGACCCAGTACTTC; v_call: TRBV4-2; j_call: TRBJ2-5; clone_size: NA; d_call: TRBD2
cdr3_aa: CASIEGVGGKLFF; cdr3_nt: TGTGCCAGCATCGAGGGGGTAGGGGGAAAACTGTTTTTT; v_call: TRBV7-8; j_call: TRBJ1-4; clone_size: many; d_call: NA
cdr3_aa: CASSDTGRSNQPQHF; cdr3_nt: TGTGCCAGCAGTGATACAGGGAGGAGCAATCAGCCCCAGCATTTT; v_call: TRBV28; j_call: TRBJ1-5; clone_size: few; d_call: NA
cdr3_aa: CASSSLTSGANTGELFF; cdr3_nt: TGTGCCAGCAGCTCCTTGACTAGCGGAGCGAACACCGGGGAGCTGTTTTTT; v_call: TRBV7-8; j_call: TRBJ2-2; clone_size: NA; d_call: TRBD2
cdr3_aa: CSASYPGGGLFF; cdr3_nt: TGCAGTGCTAGTTATCCGGGTGGTGGACTGTTTTTT; v_call: TRBV20-1; j_call: TRBJ1-4; clone_size: few; d_call: NA
cdr3_aa: CATSDSAQPQHF; cdr3_nt: TGTGCCACCAGTGATTCCGCGCAGCCCCAGCATTTT; v_call: TRBV24-1; j_call: TRBJ1-5; clone_size: many; d_call: NA
cdr3_aa: CASSLIPSTSPGSCFF; cdr3_nt: NA; v_call: TRBV12-3/TRBV12-4; j_call: TRBJ2-2; clone_size: NA; d_call: NA
cdr3_aa: CASSFLTGGYTF; cdr3_nt: TGTGCCAGCAGTTTCTTGACAGGTGGCTACACCTTC; v_call: TRBV12-3/TRBV12-4; j_call: TRBJ1-2; clone_size: few; d_call: NA
cdr3_aa: CASSGGQGNTGNEQFF; cdr3_nt: TGTGCCAGCAGTGGGGGACAGGGTAACACTGGGAATGAGCAGTTCTTC; v_call: TRBV2; j_call: TRBJ2-1; clone_size: NA; d_call: TRBD1
cdr3_aa: CSVAAWTGGRGEQYF; cdr3_nt: TGCAGCGTTGCCGCCTGGACAGGGGGGCGCGGCGAGCAGTACTTC; v_call: TRBV29-1; j_call: TRBJ2-7; clone_size: few; d_call: TRBD1
cdr3_aa: CASSYPEETQYF; cdr3_nt: TGTGCCAGCAGTTACCCAGAAGAGACCCAGTACTTC; v_call: TRBV6-2/TRBV6-3; j_call: TRBJ2-5; clone_size: few; d_call: NA
cdr3_aa: CASSRPGPSSTDTQYF; cdr3_nt: TGTGCCAGCAGTCGACCGGGCCCTTCTAGCACAGATACGCAGTATTTT; v_call: TRBV27; j_call: TRBJ2-3; clone_size: NA; d_call: NA
cdr3_aa: CASSPRVIGTTASYNEQFF; cdr3_nt: TGTGCCAGCTCACCCCGGGTTATAGGAACGACTGCCTCCTACAATGAGCAGTTCTTC; v_call: TRBV18; j_call: TRBJ2-1; clone_size: NA; d_call: NA
cdr3_aa: CASSQLEYGYTF; cdr3_nt: TGTGCCAGCAGCCAACTCGAGTATGGCTACACCTTC; v_call: TRBV3-1; j_call: TRBJ1-2; clone_size: few; d_call: NA
cdr3_aa: CASSQRVLAGTKNIQYF; cdr3_nt: TGTGCCAGCAGCCAAAGAGTACTAGCGGGGACCAAAAACATTCAGTACTTC; v_call: TRBV3-1; j_call: TRBJ2-4; clone_size: few; d_call: TRBD2
cdr3_aa: CATSTGTTGETQYF; cdr3_nt: TGTGCCACCAGCACGGGGACCACCGGAGAGACCCAGTACTTC; v_call: TRBV15; j_call: TRBJ2-5; clone_size: few; d_call: NA
cdr3_aa: CASSLKGDLGNTEAFF; cdr3_nt: TGCGCCAGCAGCTTAAAGGGGGATCTTGGTAACACTGAAGCTTTCTTT; v_call: TRBV5-1; j_call: TRBJ1-1; clone_size: few; d_call: NA
cdr3_aa: CASSLDRVDTEAFF; cdr3_nt: TGCGCCAGCAGCCTGGACAGGGTGGACACTGAAGCTTTCTTT; v_call: TRBV10-2; j_call: TRBJ1-1; clone_size: NA; d_call: TRBD1
cdr3_aa: CATSRDAGDTGGYYNEQFF; cdr3_nt: TGTGCCACCAGCAGAGATGCCGGGGATACAGGGGGTTACTACAATGAGCAGTTCTTC; v_call: TRBV15; j_call: TRBJ2-1; clone_size: many; d_call: TRBD1
cdr3_aa: CASSQAAASGNNEQFF; cdr3_nt: TGCGCCAGCAGCCAGGCTGCTGCTAGCGGGAACAATGAGCAGTTCTTC; v_call: TRBV4-1; j_call: TRBJ2-1; clone_size: few; d_call: TRBD2
cdr3_aa: CASSQLSSYNEQFF; cdr3_nt: TGTGCCAGCAGCCAGCTGAGCTCCTACAATGAGCAGTTCTTC; v_call: TRBV3-1; j_call: TRBJ2-1; clone_size: NA; d_call: NA
cdr3_aa: CASSLGTQRGTEQYF; cdr3_nt: TGTGCCAGCAGTTTAGGCACCCAGCGGGGAACGGAGCAGTACTTC; v_call: TRBV27; j_call: TRBJ2-7; clone_size: few; d_call: TRBD2
cdr3_aa: CASSLDGALDGYTF; cdr3_nt: TGTGCCAGCAGCTTAGACGGGGCCTTGGATGGCTACACCTTC; v_call: TRBV13; j_call: TRBJ1-2; clone_size: few; d_call: NA
cdr3_aa: CASSWGGRYNEQFF; cdr3_nt: TGCGCCAGCAGTTGGGGGGGCCGATACAATGAGCAGTTCTTC; v_call: TRBV10-2; j_call: TRBJ2-1; clone_size: NA; d_call: NA
cdr3_aa: CASSVPHGANVLTF; cdr3_nt: TGTGCCAGCAGCGTTCCACATGGGGCCAACGTCCTGACTTTC; v_call: TRBV9; j_call: TRBJ2-6; clone_size: few; d_call: NA
cdr3_aa: CASSVEVGETQYF; cdr3_nt: TGTGCCAGCAGTGTTGAAGTGGGGGAGACCCAGTACTTC; v_call: TRBV2; j_call: TRBJ2-5; clone_size: few; d_call: NA
cdr3_aa: CASISSMARPSYNEQFF; cdr3_nt: TGTGCCAGCATTAGCTCTATGGCGAGACCGTCGTACAATGAGCAGTTCTTC; v_call: TRBV2; j_call: TRBJ2-1; clone_size: few; d_call: NA
cdr3_aa: CASATGGASSNQPQHF; cdr3_nt: TGTGCCAGCGCAACAGGGGGCGCCTCTAGCAATCAGCCCCAGCATTTT; v_call: TRBV19; j_call: TRBJ1-5; clone_size: few; d_call: TRBD1
cdr3_aa: CASSPLAGGYNEQFF; cdr3_nt: TGTGCCAGCAGCCCACTAGCGGGGGGTTACAATGAGCAGTTCTTC; v_call: TRBV12-3/TRBV12-4; j_call: TRBJ2-1; clone_size: many; d_call: TRBD2
cdr3_aa: CASSFLVTEQFF; cdr3_nt: TGTGCCAGCAGCTTTCTAGTCACTGAGCAGTTCTTC; v_call: TRBV5-6; j_call: TRBJ2-1; clone_size: few; d_call: NA
cdr3_aa: CASSLRVGDNQPQHF; cdr3_nt: TGTGCCAGCAGTTTACGTGTGGGAGACAATCAGCCCCAGCATTTT; v_call: TRBV12-3/TRBV12-4; j_call: TRBJ1-5; clone_size: NA; d_call: NA
cdr3_aa: CASNRGGGGQETQYF; cdr3_nt: TGTGCCAGCAATAGGGGAGGCGGGGGCCAAGAGACCCAGTACTTC; v_call: TRBV6-1; j_call: TRBJ2-5; clone_size: NA; d_call: TRBD2
cdr3_aa: CASSPSTGLDTQYF; cdr3_nt: TGTGCCAGCTCACCCTCTACAGGGTTGGATACGCAGTATTTT; v_call: TRBV18; j_call: TRBJ2-3; clone_size: NA; d_call: NA
cdr3_aa: CASSQGAGHFQETQYF; cdr3_nt: TGTGCCAGCAGCCAAGGGGCGGGCCACTTCCAAGAGACCCAGTACTTC; v_call: TRBV3-1; j_call: TRBJ2-5; clone_size: NA; d_call: NA
cdr3_aa: CASSFREHTGELFF; cdr3_nt: TGCGCCAGCAGCTTCCGGGAGCACACCGGGGAGCTGTTTTTT; v_call: TRBV5-1; j_call: TRBJ2-2; clone_size: many; d_call: NA
cdr3_aa: CASSLVVLGLAGRRSTDTQYF; cdr3_nt: TGTGCCAGCAGCTTAGTGGTGTTGGGACTAGCGGGAAGAAGGAGCACAGATACGCAGTATTTT; v_call: TRBV11-2; j_call: TRBJ2-3; clone_size: NA; d_call: TRBD2
cdr3_aa: CAIARRADTSYEQYF; cdr3_nt: TGTGCCATAGCCCGTAGGGCAGACACCTCCTACGAGCAGTACTTC; v_call: TRBV10-3; j_call: TRBJ2-7; clone_size: few; d_call: NA
cdr3_aa: CATSRRQGITEAFF; cdr3_nt: TGTGCCACCAGCAGACGACAGGGGATCACTGAAGCTTTCTTT; v_call: TRBV15; j_call: TRBJ1-1; clone_size: few; d_call: TRBD1
cdr3_aa: CASSQERQSSYNEQFF; cdr3_nt: TGTGCCAGCAGCCAAGAGCGGCAGAGCTCCTACAATGAGCAGTTCTTC; v_call: TRBV4-2; j_call: TRBJ2-1; clone_size: many; d_call: NA
cdr3_aa: CASSYTGPNYGYTF; cdr3_nt: TGTGCCAGCAGCTATACAGGGCCCAACTATGGCTACACCTTC; v_call: TRBV5-5; j_call: TRBJ1-2; clone_size: few; d_call: NA
cdr3_aa: CSVEGTGGYEQYF; cdr3_nt: TGCAGCGTTGAAGGGACGGGGGGTTACGAGCAGTACTTC; v_call: TRBV29-1; j_call: TRBJ2-7; clone_size: NA; d_call: TRBD2
cdr3_aa: CASSQNNEQFF; cdr3_nt: TGTGCCAGCAGCCAAAACAATGAGCAGTTCTTC; v_call: TRBV4-2; j_call: TRBJ2-1; clone_size: many; d_call: NA
cdr3_aa: CASSLWPLFLAGKYNEQFF; cdr3_nt: TGTGCCAGCAGCTTGTGGCCCCTTTTCTTAGCGGGGAAGTACAATGAGCAGTTCTTC; v_call: TRBV7-6; j_call: TRBJ2-1; clone_size: NA; d_call: TRBD2
cdr3_aa: CSATPSSGRHYEQYF; cdr3_nt: TGCAGTGCTACCCCCTCCAGCGGGAGACACTACGAGCAGTACTTC; v_call: TRBV20-1; j_call: TRBJ2-7; clone_size: few; d_call: TRBD2
cdr3_aa: CASNGRGVGVIATQITDTQYF; cdr3_nt: TGTGCCAGCAACGGACGGGGCGTAGGTGTGATTGCGACCCAAATCACAGATACGCAGTATTTT; v_call: TRBV2; j_call: TRBJ2-3; clone_size: NA; d_call: NA
cdr3_aa: CASSQEYFGTAF; cdr3_nt: TGTGCCAGCAGCCAAGAGTACTTCGGGACAGCCTTC; v_call: TRBV3-1; j_call: TRBJ1-2; clone_size: few; d_call: TRBD1
cdr3_aa: CSAPRTGYDEQYF; cdr3_nt: TGCAGTGCTCCTCGGACCGGTTACGACGAGCAGTACTTC; v_call: TRBV20-1; j_call: TRBJ2-7; clone_size: few; d_call: NA
cdr3_aa: CASSQGTGLAKNIQYF; cdr3_nt: TGCGCCAGCAGCCAAGGTACAGGGCTAGCCAAAAACATTCAGTACTTC; v_call: TRBV4-1; j_call: TRBJ2-4; clone_size: few; d_call: NA
cdr3_aa: CSAAQGGDTQYF; cdr3_nt: TGCAGTGCCGCCCAAGGTGGCGATACGCAGTATTTT; v_call: TRBV20-1; j_call: TRBJ2-3; clone_size: NA; d_call: NA
cdr3_aa: CATSRGSGTPIRNEQFF; cdr3_nt: TGTGCCACCAGCAGGGGTTCCGGGACACCAATAAGGAATGAGCAGTTCTTC; v_call: TRBV15; j_call: TRBJ2-1; clone_size: NA; d_call: NA
cdr3_aa: CSARVAGSPRAYEQYF; cdr3_nt: TGCAGTGCTAGAGTAGCGGGTTCTCCTCGGGCCTACGAGCAGTACTTC; v_call: TRBV20-1; j_call: TRBJ2-7; clone_size: few; d_call: TRBD2
cdr3_aa: CASSLIKPATDTQYF; cdr3_nt: TGCGCCAGCAGCTTGATAAAACCGGCCACAGATACGCAGTATTTT; v_call: TRBV5-1; j_call: TRBJ2-3; clone_size: few; d_call: NA
cdr3_aa: CASSFEAGYEQYF; cdr3_nt: TGTGCCAGCAGTTTCGAAGCCGGCTACGAGCAGTACTTC; v_call: TRBV12-3/TRBV12-4; j_call: TRBJ2-7; clone_size: many; d_call: NA